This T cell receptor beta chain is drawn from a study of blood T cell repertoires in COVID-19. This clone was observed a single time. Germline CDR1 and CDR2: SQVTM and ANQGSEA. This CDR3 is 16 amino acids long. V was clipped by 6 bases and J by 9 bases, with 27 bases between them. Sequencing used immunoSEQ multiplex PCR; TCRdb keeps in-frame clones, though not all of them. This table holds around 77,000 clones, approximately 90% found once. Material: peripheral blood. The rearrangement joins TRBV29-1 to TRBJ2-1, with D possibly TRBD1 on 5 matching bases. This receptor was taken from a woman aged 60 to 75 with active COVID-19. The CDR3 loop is CSVSRAGLSTFGEQFF. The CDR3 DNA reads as TGCAGCGTCAGCCGGGCAGGGCTGAGTACCTTCGGTGAGCAGTTCTTC.